This T cell receptor (beta chain) was recovered during a study of cytomegalovirus exposure and HLA in healthy donors. Study-level points and caveats: HLA alleles were associated with roughly 15,000 TCR beta sequences in a later analysis at 0.05 false discovery rate. Overall, approximately 150 TCR beta chains were annotated as cytomegalovirus-associated. Reportedly, HLA-A and HLA-B alleles of most subjects were accurately predicted from TCR beta. A later analysis found most CMV-associated TCR beta chains apparently HLA-restricted.

The germline gives CDR1 SGHAT, CDR2 FQNNGV. There are 15 residues in the CDR3. V lost 0 bases and J 1 base, leaving 6 bases between the germline ends. This PCR relied on a set of 60 Vbeta primers and 13 Jbeta primers. Some clones are missing from TCRdb's copy, which holds only in-frame ones; the method was immunoSEQ multiplex PCR. This sample yields more than 85,000 clones, of which 60% to 80% are seen a single time; more than 9.5% belongs to the top ten. Comments on this clone: The antigen is unknown.

This rearrangement joins TRBV11-2 to TRBJ2-2, with D possibly TRBD2 on 6 matching bases. The sample comprised PBMCs. The receptor comes from a male donor in good health and CMV-seropositive. DNA for the CDR3: TGTGCCAGCAGCTTAGACGGGGGGAACACCGGGGAGCTGTTTTTT. Residues: CASSLDGGNTGELFF.